This entry lists 28 T cell receptor beta chains sequenced from one sample in a study of OX40 agonist ivuxolimab in advanced cancers. Sequenced by immunoSEQ multiplex PCR; TCRdb stores in-frame clones only, minus some. The sample gives about 150,000 clones, about 93% of which show up once; more than 0.9% is in the top ten. The sample here was CD4+ or CD8+ T cells sorted from blood, taken in a trial of the OX40 agonist ivuxolimab. These receptor sequences come from an adult with an advanced solid tumor such as melanoma, head and neck, liver or kidney cancer.

V gene TRBV7-2 combines with J gene TRBJ1-5, with 8 bases matching TRBD1. Germline loops: CDR1 SGHTA, CDR2 FQGNSA. With 5 bases clipped from V and 3 bases from J, the junction kept 9 bases outside the gene matches. CDR3 size: 16 residues. In nucleotides, the CDR3 is TGTGCCAGCAGCCCCCAGGGGGCGTTGAACAATCAGCCCCAGCATTTT. Its protein is CASSPQGALNNQPQHF.

For this clone: This specimen includes other DNA sequences encoding the same CDR3. The chain employs TRBV2 and TRBJ2-3, with 8 bases identical to TRBD2. V lost 6 bases and J lost 0; bases outside the gene matches: 11. CDR3 length: 17 residues. From germline, CDR1 is SNHLY and CDR2 FYNNEI. The CDR3 sequence is CASRPRRAGESTDTQYF. The CDR3 nucleotides are TGTGCCAGCAGGCCAAGGCGAGCGGGGGAGAGCACAGATACGCAGTATTTT. Drawing the rest from reference TRBV2 and TRBJ2-3, the complete variable domain is EPEVTQTPSHQVTQMGQEVILRCVPISNHLYFYWYRQILGQKVEFLVSFYNNEISEKSEIFDDQFSVERPDGSNFTLKIRSTKLEDSAMYFCASRPRRAGESTDTQYFGPGTRLTVL.

This chain connects TRBV6-6 to TRBJ2-1, with 9 bases identical to TRBD2. The V gene end was trimmed by 2 bases and the J gene end by 4 bases; junction bases not matched to a gene: 3. The length of the CDR3 is 15 residues. In germline, CDR1 is MNHNY, CDR2 SVGAGI (reference sequence). The CDR3 DNA reads TGTGCCAGCAGTTACGATGCGGGAGGGTACAATGAGCAGTTCTTC. Translated, it gives CASSYDAGGYNEQFF.

The chain joins TRBV6-4 to TRBJ1-2; possible D gene TRBD1, 5 bases. The germline CDR1 and CDR2 sequences are MRHNA and SNTAGT. The CDR3 extends over 12 amino acids. CDR3 region: CGGRDPNYGYTF. The CDR3 coding sequence is TGTGGGGGACGGGACCCTAACTATGGCTACACCTTC.

The J gene is TRBJ2-2, the V gene TRBV4-1, with 10 bases identical to TRBD1. The CDR3 totals 17 residues. The V and J ends lost 2 bases and 7 bases, in that order; junction bases with no gene match: 10. CDR1 is MGHRA and CDR2 is YSYEKL in the germline V gene. The DNA for the CDR3 is TGCGCCAGCAGCCAACGACAGGGGGCTAATTTCATCGGGGAGCTGTTTTTT. Its translation: CASSQRQGANFIGELFF.

This clone has more than one count but fewer than ten. The rearrangement uses TRBV16 and TRBJ1-4; 7 nucleotides match TRBD1. This CDR3 region has 14 residues. Germline V gene lookup returns CDR1 KGHSY and CDR2 FQNENV. J was trimmed by 8 bases and V by 5 bases; bases with no gene match: 8. CDR3 protein: CASSYDRVGEKLFF. The CDR3 bases are TGTGCCAGCAGCTACGACAGGGTCGGCGAAAAACTGTTTTTT.

The chain links TRBV11-3 to TRBJ2-7; D may be TRBD1 or TRBD2 (6 bases each). This CDR3 contains 14 residues. V was pared by 5 bases and J by 1 base, with 12 bases between. Germline CDR1 reads SGHNT; CDR2 reads YENEEA. The CDR3 region is CASSRGGSSYEQYF. For the CDR3, the DNA is TGTGCCAGCAGCCGAGGGGGGTCTTCCTACGAGCAGTACTTC.

The genes are TRBV15 and TRBJ2-3; 8 nucleotides align to TRBD2. Germline V CDR1 and CDR2: LNHNV, YYDKDF (reference sequence). This CDR3 spans 18 amino acids. V shed 0 bases, J shed 0 bases, and the junction held 8 bases outside the gene matches. CDR3 in amino acids: CATSRERGALSSTDTQYF. DNA for the CDR3: TGTGCCACCAGCAGAGAGCGGGGGGCGCTCTCTAGCACAGATACGCAGTATTTT.

This chain links TRBV5-8 with TRBJ1-5, with D perhaps TRBD1 (5 bases). This CDR3 is built from 13 residues. Germline CDR1 and CDR2: SGHTS and YDEGEE. Trimming left V 4 bases short and J 9 bases short, with 14 bases between. For the CDR3, the DNA is TGTGCCAGCAGCCTCGAAGGGGATCGGCCCCAGCATTTT. This translates into CASSLEGDRPQHF.

The chain combines TRBV5-1 with TRBJ1-1; possible D gene TRBD1, 5 bases. The germline V and J ends were trimmed by 3 bases and 2 bases, with 11 bases remaining between them. This CDR3 has 14 residues. Per germline, CDR1 SGHRS and CDR2 YFSETQ. The CDR3 DNA reads as TGCGCCAGCAGCTCGGGACTGGGAAACACTGAAGCTTTCTTT. Translated, it gives CASSSGLGNTEAFF.

The V gene is TRBV5-4, the J gene TRBJ1-2, with D possibly TRBD1 on 6 matching bases. The CDR3 contains 15 residues. Germline V gives CDR1 SGHNT, CDR2 YYREEE (reference sequence). V was clipped by 4 bases and J by 4 bases, with 17 bases between them. CDR3 protein: CASSQEGGRGYGYTF. The CDR3 DNA is TGTGCCAGCAGCCAAGAAGGCGGCAGGGGCTATGGCTACACCTTC.

The V and J genes are TRBV7-9 and TRBJ2-7; tentative D call: TRBD2 (5 bases). From germline, CDR1 is SEHNR and CDR2 FQNEAQ (reference sequence). The V end was cut by 1 base, the J end by 6 bases, with 13 bases between. This CDR3 is built from 14 residues. DNA for the CDR3: TGTGCCAGCAGCTTAGAAGGGCTCGCGGGCGAGCAGTACTTC. Translated, it gives CASSLEGLAGEQYF.

Only one count was recorded for this clone. This CDR3 is CASIPGHTSGNTIYF. The CDR3, as DNA: TGTGCCAGCATCCCCGGACATACATCTGGAAACACCATATATTTT. V usage is TRBV7-2 and J usage is TRBJ1-3, with D perhaps matching TRBD1 (5 bases). Trimming removed 7 bases at V and 1 base at J, with 14 bases between. This CDR3 contains 15 residues. Germline CDR1 SGHTA, CDR2 FQGNSA.

This sequence joins TRBV5-5 and TRBJ1-2; 7 nucleotides align to TRBD1. This CDR3 spans 13 amino acids. Unmatched junction bases numbered 4, after V lost 2 bases and J lost 6 bases. Germline CDR1 and CDR2: SGHKS and YYEKEE (reference sequence). The CDR3 coding sequence is TGTGCCAGCAGCTTTCTCGACAGGGATGGCTACACCTTC. It yields the protein CASSFLDRDGYTF.

About this clone itself: Other DNA sequences of this sample code for an identical CDR3. The CDR3 is CSVGQGGDEQYF. The CDR3 coding sequence is TGCAGCGTTGGGCAGGGGGGCGACGAGCAGTACTTC. The chain employs TRBV29-1 and TRBJ2-7, with D possibly matching TRBD1 (7 bases). The germline V and J ends were trimmed by 4 bases and 5 bases, with 12 bases remaining between them. Germline loops: CDR1 SQVTM, CDR2 ANQGSEA. This CDR3 is 12 amino acids long.

V and J are TRBV11-3 and TRBJ2-7; D gene ambiguous. Per the germline V gene, CDR1 is SGHNT and CDR2 is YENEEA. V lost 0 bases, J lost 9 bases, and 12 bases lay in between. The CDR3 has 13 amino acids. CDR3 region: CASSLDSGRRQYF. CDR3 in DNA: TGTGCCAGCAGCTTAGATTCGGGCCGCCGGCAGTACTTC.

The V gene is TRBV19, the J gene TRBJ1-5; perhaps TRBD1 as D (5 bases). V lost 3 bases and J lost 4, with 13 bases in between. There are 15 residues in the CDR3. Per the germline V gene, CDR1 is LNHDA and CDR2 is SQIVND (reference sequence). DNA for the CDR3: TGTGCCAGTAGTATCTTGGACAAGAAGAATCAGCCCCAGCATTTT. Translated: CASSILDKKNQPQHF.

J is TRBJ1-1 and V is TRBV18, with D perhaps TRBD1 (6 bases). CDR1 and CDR2 from the germline V gene are KGHSH and LQKENI. The CDR3 is 14 amino acids. Trimming removed 6 bases from V and 0 bases from J, with 11 bases in between. The CDR3 is CASSMGGLNTEAFF. The CDR3 DNA reads as TGTGCCAGCTCCATGGGGGGGCTGAACACTGAAGCTTTCTTT.

Comments on this clone: The junction and the germline gene differ at one end; a read error may be behind it. The chain joins TRBV15 to TRBJ1-1; D remains ambiguous. Germline lookup yields CDR1 LNHNV and CDR2 YYDKDF (reference sequence). The CDR3 has 12 residues. The CDR3 coding sequence is TGTGCCACCAGCAAAACCGACACCGAAGCTTTCTTT. Protein sequence: CATSKTDTEAFF.

The chain combines TRBV4-2 with TRBJ1-2; the match to TRBD1 covers 7 bases. V gave up 3 bases and J gave up 8 bases; unmatched junction bases: 9. There are 14 residues in the CDR3. CDR1 and CDR2 (germline): LGHNA, YNFKEQ. CDR3 amino acids: CASSQGTGEGGYTF. For the CDR3, the DNA is TGTGCCAGCAGCCAGGGCACAGGGGAAGGCGGCTACACCTTC.

The chain couples TRBV19 to TRBJ1-1, with a possible D match to TRBD1 (5 bases). The ends were cut back, 7 bases at V and 9 bases at J, with 18 bases in the middle. This CDR3 has 13 amino acids. Germline V gene sequence: CDR1 LNHDA, CDR2 SQIVND (reference sequence). The CDR3 here is CASTGRGEGKAFF. As DNA, the CDR3 is TGTGCCAGTACAGGACGGGGCGAGGGGAAAGCTTTCTTT.

The table lists this clone with a count of one. The chain has TRBV5-1 and TRBJ2-1, with a tentative D call TRBD2 (7 bases). The V and J ends lost 4 bases and 4 bases respectively, with 15 bases between them. CDR1 is SGHRS and CDR2 is YFSETQ in the germline V gene. This CDR3 is built from 15 residues. This CDR3 is CASSRRGAAYNEQFF. CDR3 sequence (DNA): TGCGCCAGCAGCCGTCGGGGGGCGGCATACAATGAGCAGTTCTTC.

The CDR3 reads CASSLGDSDPRSSYEQYF. In DNA form, the CDR3 reads TGTGCCAGCAGCCTCGGGGACAGCGACCCCAGGAGCTCCTACGAGCAGTACTTC. The chain carries TRBV11-3 and TRBJ2-7; 7 nucleotides align to TRBD1. Unmatched junction bases numbered 16, after V lost 5 bases and J lost 0 bases. The CDR3 spans 18 residues. Per germline, CDR1 SGHNT and CDR2 YENEEA. The full variable domain, completed using reference TRBV11-3 and TRBJ2-7, is EAGVVQSPRYKIIEKKQPVAFWCNPISGHNTLYWYLQNLGQGPELLIRYENEEAVDDSQLPKDRFSAERLKGVDSTLKIQPAELGDSAVYLCASSLGDSDPRSSYEQYFGPGTRLTVT.

This chain joins TRBV7-9 and TRBJ1-4; 7 bases are a match to TRBD1. Per the germline V gene, CDR1 is SEHNR and CDR2 is FQNEAQ (reference sequence). V gave up 5 bases and J gave up 5 bases; unmatched junction bases: 5. The CDR3 loop spans 14 amino acids. The CDR3 bases are TGTGCCAGCAGCCTACGGACAGGAAATGAAAAACTGTTTTTT. Translating it yields CASSLRTGNEKLFF.

The chain links TRBV7-2 to TRBJ1-5, with a possible D match to TRBD1 (6 bases). Trimming removed 7 bases at V and 6 bases at J, with 16 bases between. Germline V gives CDR1 SGHTA, CDR2 FQGNSA. The CDR3 sequence is 14 residues long. In DNA, the CDR3 is TGTGCCAGCACCCGAGGGGGGACACCTCAGCCCCAGCATTTT. Amino acid sequence: CASTRGGTPQPQHF. The full variable domain, completed using reference TRBV7-2 and TRBJ1-5, is GAGVSQSPSNKVTEKGKDVELRCDPISGHTALYWYRQSLGQGLEFLIYFQGNSAPDKSGLPSDRFSAERTGGSVSTLTIQRTQQEDSAVYLCASTRGGTPQPQHFGDGTRLSIL.

The rearrangement joins TRBV28 to TRBJ2-1; 9 nucleotides align to TRBD2. In germline, CDR1 is MDHEN, CDR2 SYDVKM. Trimming cost V 6 bases and J 5 bases; bases outside gene matches: 8. This CDR3 has 15 residues. The CDR3 region has the DNA TGTGCCAGCAGCCTCGGGGCTAGCGGGAACAATGAGCAGTTCTTC. It translates to CASSLGASGNNEQFF.

The V gene is TRBV6-5, the J gene TRBJ2-7; 8 bases match TRBD1. Germline V gene sequence: CDR1 MNHEY, CDR2 SVGAGI. The CDR3 length is 13 residues. The ends lost 10 bases at V and 4 bases at J; junction bases unmatched: 9. The CDR3 nucleotides are TGTGCCACCAACAGGGGGTCGGGGTACGAGCAGTACTTC. Protein product: CATNRGSGYEQYF.

V and J are TRBV11-3 and TRBJ2-5, with D unresolved. TRBJ2-7 matches the DNA end more closely, so the J call is doubtful. Germline CDR1 reads SGHNT; CDR2 reads YENEEA. The CDR3 sequence is 15 residues long. The CDR3 loop is CASSLEGNRYDEQYF. The CDR3 DNA reads as TGTGCCAGCAGCTTAGAGGGAAACCGCTACGACGAGCAGTACTTC.